The sequence of this T cell receptor beta chain was determined in a study of blood T cells in healthy people across ages. Whole-study findings and limits: The fall in TCR beta diversity per million T cells was roughly linear with age. The long-lived group displayed more naive CD4+ cells, plus higher diversity, than the aged donors did.

Worth noting for this clonotype: Its antigen is not known. This may come from a read error, since a much larger clone is one base off.

A second PCR, run for roughly 6 to 11 cycles, used a sample-barcoded 5' primer plus a J-beta primer mix. TCRdb reprocessed the 5' RACE reads via MiXCR and lists one record per CDR3 protein. The table lists over 1,500,000 distinct CDR3 sequences, less than 50% of them singletons, with roughly 2% in the top ten. Whenever a sample was processed, at least 6.5 million PBMCs were isolated. Germline lookup yields CDR1 LGHNA and CDR2 YSLEER. The CDR3 spans 15 residues. The chain carries TRBV4-3 and TRBJ1-2, with a tentative D call TRBD1 (5 bases). The source of this sequence is a woman aged 40 to 50 in good health. The sequenced sample consisted of blood. Written as DNA, the CDR3 is TGCGCCAGCATCCAAGAAGGCAGAGGGGACTATGGCTACACCTTC. Encoded protein: CASIQEGRGDYGYTF.